This TCR beta chain emerged from a study of blood T cell repertoires in COVID-19. Study-wide background: T cells, B-cell-depleted T cells, or PBMCs supplied cDNA or gDNA.

Data came from immunoSEQ multiplex PCR; TCRdb stores just in-frame clones and leaves some out. Among a few hundred thousand clones listed, roughly nine tenths were seen once. With 8 bases removed from V and 4 bases from J, the gap between germline ends came to 15 bases. This CDR3 comprises 14 residues. Germline V gene data show CDR1 as SNHLY and CDR2 as FYNNEI. The rearrangement links TRBV2 to TRBJ1-5, with a weak D call TRBD1 (5 bases). This clonotype was obtained from a woman aged 30 to 39 who had recovered from COVID-19. The source material was PBMCs or T cells enriched from blood (not recorded which). The CDR3 region is CASSQGASNQPQHF. The CDR3 DNA reads as TGTGCCAGCTCTCAGGGCGCGTCAAATCAGCCCCAGCATTTT.